These 22 T cell receptor beta chains were sequenced from one sample in a study of blood T cells in healthy people across ages (dated by TCRdb to the mid-2010s). The receptor library was made with 5' RACE. The sample was run on an Illumina HiSeq 2500. A second about 7 to 11 cycle PCR used a sample-barcoded 5' primer and a J-beta primer mix. TCRdb reanalyzed the raw reads on its own, using fastp at Q25 for trimming and MiXCR for clone calling, and kept in-frame beta chains. Under each unique CDR3 protein, matching rows form one entry showing the most common genes and DNA. For this sample the table gives 700,000 to 950,000 distinct CDR3 sequences, of which 58% were detected only once. The biggest ten clones account for 20% to 25% of the sample. The sample consisted of blood. These receptors were collected from a man aged 30 to 45 in good health.

This clonotype came up a few times. The chain uses TRBV10-3 and TRBJ1-6; D is ambiguous. The CDR3 contains 14 residues. V was shortened by 0 bases and J by 6 bases, with 6 bases between the two germline ends. CDR1 is ENHRY, CDR2 SYGVKD, per germline. The CDR3 nucleotides read TGTGCCATCAGTGAGTCTCCACCTAATTCACCCCTCCACTTT. Its translation: CAISESPPNSPLHF.

This chain links TRBV29-1 with TRBJ2-4; unclear D gene. The CDR3 contains 14 residues. CDR1 SQVTM and CDR2 ANQGSEA come from the germline V gene. Trimming shortened V by 3 bases and J by 1 base, and 10 bases separated the two germline ends. CDR3: CSVEVVLAKNIQYF. The CDR3, as DNA: TGCAGCGTTGAGGTGGTGCTGGCCAAAAACATTCAGTACTTC.

This clonotype was seen a few times. The CDR3 sequence is CASRVTGYGYTF. The DNA of the CDR3 is TGTGCCTCCCGGGTAACAGGCTATGGCTACACCTTC. The chain employs TRBV6-2 or TRBV6-3 and TRBJ1-2; D perhaps matches TRBD1 (5 bases). Germline loops: CDR1 MNHEY, CDR2 SVGEGT. The CDR3 runs to 12 residues. The V end was cut by 11 bases, the J end by 4 bases, with 14 bases between.

Notes on this clonotype: A much larger clone lies one base from this, so it may be a read error. The gene calls are TRBV6-6 and TRBJ2-3; D not certain. This CDR3 comprises 13 residues. The V gene lost 11 bases and the J gene lost 5 bases, with 17 bases spanning the gap. Germline assignment: CDR1 MNHNY and CDR2 SVGAGI (reference sequence). CDR3 in DNA: TGTGCCGGTTTGCCTCCGTTAGGAGATACGCAGTATTTT. This codes for CAGLPPLGDTQYF.

The rearrangement joins TRBV29-1 to TRBJ1-1; D possibly corresponds to TRBD1 (5 bases). CDR1 and CDR2 from the germline V gene are SQVTM and ANQGSEA. This CDR3 comprises 12 residues. Trimming took off 8 bases at V and 0 bases at J, with 10 bases between the two ends. The CDR3 DNA reads as TGCAGCACCAGGGTTATGAACACTGAAGCTTTCTTT. Protein sequence: CSTRVMNTEAFF.

This clonotype has just a few counts. V and J are TRBV7-2 and TRBJ2-4; D may match TRBD1 or TRBD2 (6 bases each). There are 16 residues in the CDR3. V was trimmed by 0 bases and J by 6 bases, leaving 15 bases between them. Germline V gives CDR1 SGHTA, CDR2 FQGNSA. This chain's CDR3 is CASSLAGGPSANIQYF. CDR3 DNA: TGTGCCAGCAGCTTAGCTGGGGGGCCATCAGCAAACATTCAGTACTTC.

The chain couples TRBV20-1 to TRBJ1-6; D perhaps matches TRBD1 (5 bases). This CDR3 has 13 amino acids. V was shortened by 4 bases and J by 9 bases, with 13 bases between the two germline ends. Per the germline V gene, CDR1 is DFQATT and CDR2 is SNEGSKA (reference sequence). The CDR3 bases are TGCAGTGCTAAGCAGGGAGATGGTTCACCCCTCCACTTT. The encoded protein is CSAKQGDGSPLHF.

The V gene is TRBV20-1, the J gene TRBJ2-5; TRBD2 matches 12 bases. J lost 4 bases, V lost 5 bases, and 5 bases had no gene match. Per germline, CDR1 DFQATT and CDR2 SNEGSKA (reference sequence). CDR3 length: 14 residues. CDR3 region: CSAPLLAGGETQYF. DNA for the CDR3: TGCAGTGCTCCCCTACTAGCGGGGGGAGAGACCCAGTACTTC.

The gene calls are TRBV20-1 and TRBJ1-1; 7 bases align to TRBD1. Germline V lookup: CDR1 DFQATT, CDR2 SNEGSKA (reference sequence). Unmatched junction bases numbered 18, after V lost 6 bases and J lost 5 bases. CDR3 length: 16 amino acids. The CDR3 nucleotides read TGCAGTGCCCTTCGGGGAAGACAGGGATGGAGGACTGAAGCTTTCTTT. Protein sequence: CSALRGRQGWRTEAFF.

CDR3 DNA: TGTGCCAGCAGCCAGGCCGGGGGGACCCCTCTGGCAGATACGCAGTATTTT. This codes for CASSQAGGTPLADTQYF. The chain is built from TRBV3-1 and TRBJ2-3, with 7 bases fitting TRBD2. Looked up from germline, CDR1 is LGHDT and CDR2 is YNNKEL (reference sequence). Trimming took 3 bases from V and 4 from J; bases not matched to a gene: 13. There are 17 residues in the CDR3.

This CDR3 reads CASVGQGPRNSPLHF. CDR3 nucleotides: TGTGCCAGCGTGGGACAGGGGCCTCGGAATTCACCCCTCCACTTT. V usage is TRBV2 and J usage is TRBJ1-6; TRBD1 matches 10 bases. CDR1 SNHLY and CDR2 FYNNEI come from the germline V gene. The CDR3 has 15 residues. J was trimmed by 7 bases and V by 8 bases; bases with no gene match: 8.

The V gene is TRBV2, the J gene TRBJ2-1; 12 nucleotides align to TRBD2. V was clipped by 6 bases and J by 7 bases; unmatched bases: 10. CDR1 and CDR2 from the germline V gene are SNHLY and FYNNEI. There are 16 residues in the CDR3. CDR3 coding DNA: TGTGCCAGCAGAGCGGGACTAGCGGGTAAAAAAAATGAGCAGTTCTTC. The encoded protein is CASRAGLAGKKNEQFF.

This sequence joins TRBV20-1 and TRBJ2-7; unclear D gene. With 0 bases removed from V and 4 bases from J, the gap between germline ends came to 4 bases. The CDR3 has 11 residues. Germline CDR1 is DFQATT and CDR2 is SNEGSKA (reference sequence). CDR3 nucleotide sequence: TGCAGTGCTAGAGATTTATACGAGCAGTACTTC. This sequence encodes CSARDLYEQYF.

The chain links TRBV20-1 to TRBJ2-7; TRBD1 matches at 8 bases. CDR1 DFQATT and CDR2 SNEGSKA come from the germline V gene (reference sequence). The CDR3 is 15 amino acids. J lost 3 bases, V lost 0 bases, and 7 bases had no gene match. DNA of the CDR3: TGCAGTGCTAGAGATCCCCGACAGGGGTACTACGAGCAGTACTTC. Translating gives CSARDPRQGYYEQYF.

V gene TRBV29-1 combines with J gene TRBJ2-3, with 7 bases identical to TRBD1. J gave up 3 bases and V 5 bases, and 11 bases lay outside the gene matches. This CDR3 contains 15 residues. The germline V gene encodes CDR1 SQVTM and CDR2 ANQGSEA. This CDR3 is CSVSLRDSPTDTQYF. For the CDR3, the DNA is TGCAGCGTTTCTCTTCGGGACAGTCCTACAGATACGCAGTATTTT.

Notes on this clonotype: Germline and junction disagree at one end, which may indicate a read error. The V and J genes are TRBV9 and TRBJ2-7, with a tentative D call TRBD2 (5 bases). Germline CDR1 is SGDLS and CDR2 is YYNGEE. The length of the CDR3 is 15 residues. The DNA for the CDR3 is TGTGCCAGCAGCGTAGTCCCGGACTCGACCTACGGGCAGTACTTC. Protein product: CASSVVPDSTYGQYF.

The rearrangement joins TRBV10-3 to TRBJ2-7; 8 nucleotides match TRBD1. Unmatched junction bases numbered 7, after V lost 3 bases and J lost 3 bases. Germline V gene data show CDR1 as ENHRY and CDR2 as SYGVKD. This CDR3 contains 15 residues. The CDR3 here is CAISEGTGKDYEQYF. The CDR3 DNA sequence: TGTGCCATCAGTGAAGGGACAGGCAAAGACTACGAGCAGTACTTC.

The gene calls are TRBV28 and TRBJ2-5; D is tentatively TRBD1 or TRBD2 (6 bases each). Germline V gene lookup returns CDR1 MDHEN and CDR2 SYDVKM. CDR3 length: 16 residues. V was cut by 5 bases and J by 3 bases, with 19 bases left in between. CDR3 DNA: TGTGCCAGCAGTCCTCGGGTAGCCGGGGGCGAAGAGACCCAGTACTTC. This codes for CASSPRVAGGEETQYF.

The J gene is TRBJ2-5, the V gene TRBV20-1; 10 bases agree with TRBD2. V trimming: 5 bases; J trimming: 2 bases; junction bases outside the gene matches: 8. The CDR3 consists of 15 residues. The germline CDR1 and CDR2 sequences are DFQATT and SNEGSKA (reference sequence). The CDR3 DNA reads TGCAGTGCTTTTGGACTAGCGGACGAACAAGAGACCCAGTACTTC. This gives the protein CSAFGLADEQETQYF.

The rearrangement links TRBV19 to TRBJ2-2, with 13 bases identical to TRBD2. CDR3 length: 18 residues. V was clipped by 4 bases and J by 7 bases; unmatched bases: 12. The germline gives CDR1 LNHDA, CDR2 SQIVND (reference sequence). The CDR3 DNA sequence: TGTGCCAGTAGTACGGAACTAGCGGGAGGGCCGACCAGCGGGGAGCTGTTTTTT. Translated, it gives CASSTELAGGPTSGELFF.

A word on this clonotype: This sequence may be a read error, since a much larger clone differs from it by one base. The rearrangement joins TRBV29-1 to TRBJ2-7, with 8 bases identical to TRBD1. The CDR3 runs to 14 residues. CDR1 and CDR2 from the germline V gene are SQVTM and ANQGSEA. The V segment lost 6 bases and the J segment 6 bases; nucleotides outside the gene matches: 13. CDR3 in amino acids: CSVQSTGGYTEQYF. The CDR3 nucleotides read TGCAGCGTGCAGTCCACAGGGGGGTACACCGAGCAGTACTTC.

The chain combines TRBV20-1 with TRBJ2-1, with D hard to call. The CDR3 covers 15 residues. CDR1 DFQATT and CDR2 SNEGSKA come from the germline V gene (reference sequence). Trimming took off 0 bases at V and 4 bases at J, with 13 bases between the two ends. The CDR3 DNA reads TGCAGTGCTAGAGATCCCATCGACGCGTACAATGAGCAGTTCTTC. It codes for CSARDPIDAYNEQFF.